This T cell receptor (beta chain) came from a study of early T cells in non-severe SARS-CoV-2 infection. MiXCR, run by TCRdb on the 5' RACE reads, gives a single entry per CDR3 protein. The sample records tens of thousands of distinct CDR3 sequences, less than 9.5% being singletons. The CDR3 length is 15 residues. V lost 1 base to trimming and J lost 2 bases, with 10 bases between them. This clonotype occurred once. This clonotype was sampled from an adult who was a healthcare worker with PCR-confirmed SARS-CoV-2 infection or an uninfected control (not recorded which). This sequence joins TRBV12-3 or TRBV12-4 and TRBJ2-3, with D perhaps assigned TRBD1 or TRBD2 (5 bases each). Sequencing used whole blood, obtained at baseline. CDR3 nucleotide sequence: TGTGCCAGCAGTTTAGGAGGGGCCCCCACAGATACGCAGTATTTT. Amino acids: CASSLGGAPTDTQYF.